This T cell receptor (beta chain) was captured in a study of OX40 agonist ivuxolimab in advanced cancers. At the level of the study: The treatment was a fully human IgG2 OX40 agonist, ivuxolimab. Study conclusions and caveats: Antigen specificity was not determined for the expanded peripheral T cells.

TCRdb keeps only in-frame clones here, not all; method: immunoSEQ multiplex PCR. This table holds about 65,000 clones, 80% to 90% found once. The V end was cut by 3 bases, the J end by 0 bases, with 18 bases between. Per the germline V gene, CDR1 is ENHRY and CDR2 is SYGVKD. The CDR3 has 18 residues. This clone was seen only once. Antigen: not known. This receptor was taken from an adult with an advanced solid tumor such as melanoma, head and neck, liver or kidney cancer. The chain links TRBV10-3 to TRBJ2-1; possible D gene TRBD2, 6 bases. The sequences come from CD4+ or CD8+ T cells sorted from blood, collected in a trial of the OX40 agonist ivuxolimab. The CDR3 DNA is TGTGCCATCAGTGACCTCGGGGGAGGCGGGTCCTCCTACAATGAGCAGTTCTTC. It translates to CAISDLGGGGSSYNEQFF.